This record concerns one T cell receptor beta chain sequence. Its antigen is not known. Semi-nested PCR with Nested Universal Primer A followed constant-region reverse priming of full-length variable regions. TCRdb analysed the 5' RACE reads with MiXCR anew, one entry per CDR3 protein. Of approximately 9,000 distinct CDR3 sequences listed, 34% are singletons. The sorted Tregs were CD4+CD25+CD127-/low cells. The CDR3 loop spans 14 amino acids. Germline assignment: CDR1 KGHSH and CDR2 LQKENI. Trimming left V 6 bases short and J 1 base short, with 12 bases between. Study-level findings and limits: Greatest tumor Treg TCR overlap was with tumor naive CD4+ cells.

This clonotype was sampled from a female donor with breast cancer. The gene calls are TRBV18 and TRBJ1-1; no clear D. The sample taken for sequencing was Tregs sorted from blood. This CDR3 is CASSPDRRNTEAFF. In DNA, the CDR3 is TGTGCCAGCTCGCCCGACCGAAGGAACACTGAAGCTTTCTTT.